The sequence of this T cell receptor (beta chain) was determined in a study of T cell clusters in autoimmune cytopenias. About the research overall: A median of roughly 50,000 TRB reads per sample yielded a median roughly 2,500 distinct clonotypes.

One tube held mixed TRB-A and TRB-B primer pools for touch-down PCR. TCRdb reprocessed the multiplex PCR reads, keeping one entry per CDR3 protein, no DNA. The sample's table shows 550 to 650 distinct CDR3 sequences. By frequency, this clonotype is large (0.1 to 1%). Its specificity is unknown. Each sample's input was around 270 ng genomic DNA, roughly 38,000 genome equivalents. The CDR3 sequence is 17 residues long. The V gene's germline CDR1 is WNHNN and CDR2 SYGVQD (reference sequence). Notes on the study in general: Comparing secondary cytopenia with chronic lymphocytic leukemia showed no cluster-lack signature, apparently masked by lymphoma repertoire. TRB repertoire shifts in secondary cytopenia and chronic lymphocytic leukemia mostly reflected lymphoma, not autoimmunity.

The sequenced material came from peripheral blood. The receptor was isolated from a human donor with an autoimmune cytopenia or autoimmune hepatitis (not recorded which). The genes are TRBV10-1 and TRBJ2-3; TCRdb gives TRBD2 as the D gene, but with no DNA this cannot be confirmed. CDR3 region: CASSESSTSGGAGAQYF.